This TCR beta chain was obtained from a study of radiation and T cells in renal cell carcinoma. Study in general: Nephrectomy followed 15 Gy stereotactic body radiation by 4 weeks.

Profiled with immunoSEQ multiplex PCR; TCRdb holds only in-frame clones, not every one. This table has 150,000 or so clones, nearly 90% appearing once. Noted time point: baseline pretreatment blood. The sample's treatment: 15 Gy SBRT to primary tumor, nephrectomy 4 weeks later. Germline CDR1 and CDR2: WNHNN and SYGVQD (reference sequence). Trimming removed 6 bases from V and 0 bases from J, with 9 bases in between. The CDR3 sequence is 13 residues long. The material was blood, obtained from a patient whose treatment included radiotherapy and nephrectomy. This receptor was taken from a woman between 45 and 60 years old with renal cell carcinoma. The chain links TRBV10-1 to TRBJ2-7; TRBD1 is a possible D gene (5 bases). The CDR3 DNA reads as TGCGCCAGCAGCGAACAGGTCTCCTACGAGCAGTACTTC. Translated, it gives CASSEQVSYEQYF.